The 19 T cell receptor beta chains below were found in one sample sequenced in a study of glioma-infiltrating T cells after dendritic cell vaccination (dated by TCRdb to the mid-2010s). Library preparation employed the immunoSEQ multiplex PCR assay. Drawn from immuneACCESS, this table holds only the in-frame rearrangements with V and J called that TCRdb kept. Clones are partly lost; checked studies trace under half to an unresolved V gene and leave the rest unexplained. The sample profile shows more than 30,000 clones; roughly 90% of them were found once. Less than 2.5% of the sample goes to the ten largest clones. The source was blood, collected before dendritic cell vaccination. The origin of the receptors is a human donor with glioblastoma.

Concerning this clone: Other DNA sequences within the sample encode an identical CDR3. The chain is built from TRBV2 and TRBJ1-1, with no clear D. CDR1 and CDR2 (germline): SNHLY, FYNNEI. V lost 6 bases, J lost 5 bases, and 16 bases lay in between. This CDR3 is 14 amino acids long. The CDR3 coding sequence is TGTGCCAGCAGCGGCCGGGAGGGCAGAACTGAAGCTTTCTTT. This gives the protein CASSGREGRTEAFF.

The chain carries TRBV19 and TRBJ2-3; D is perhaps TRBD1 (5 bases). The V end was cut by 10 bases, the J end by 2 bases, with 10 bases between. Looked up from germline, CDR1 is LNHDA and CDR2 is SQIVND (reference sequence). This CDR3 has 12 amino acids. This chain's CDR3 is CAIATDTDTQYF. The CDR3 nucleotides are TGTGCCATTGCGACAGACACAGATACGCAGTATTTT.

Here the CDR3 DNA reads TGTGCCAGCAGTGGGGGCCGGACAGGGGGCGAGACTGAAGCTTTCTTT. This encodes CASSGGRTGGETEAFF. This rearrangement joins TRBV2 to TRBJ1-1; TRBD1 aligns across 11 bases. CDR1 and CDR2 from the germline V gene are SNHLY and FYNNEI. This CDR3 region has 16 residues. The V segment lost 4 bases and the J segment 5 bases; nucleotides outside the gene matches: 9.

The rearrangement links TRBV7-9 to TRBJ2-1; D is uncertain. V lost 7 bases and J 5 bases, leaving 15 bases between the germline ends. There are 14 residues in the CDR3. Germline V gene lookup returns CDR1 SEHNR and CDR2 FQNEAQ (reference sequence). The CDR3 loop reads CASNPLYRDNEQFF. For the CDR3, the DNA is TGTGCCAGCAACCCACTGTACCGGGACAATGAGCAGTTCTTC.

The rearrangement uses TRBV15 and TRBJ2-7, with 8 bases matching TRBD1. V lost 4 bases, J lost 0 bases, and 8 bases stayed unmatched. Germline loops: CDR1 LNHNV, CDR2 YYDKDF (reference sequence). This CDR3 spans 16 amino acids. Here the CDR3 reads CATSTEKGQVSYEQYF. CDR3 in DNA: TGTGCCACCAGCACGGAAAAGGGACAGGTCTCCTACGAGCAGTACTTC. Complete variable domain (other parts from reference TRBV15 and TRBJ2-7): DAMVIQNPRYQVTQFGKPVTLSCSQTLNHNVMYWYQQKSSQAPKLLFHYYDKDFNNEADTPDNFQSRRPNTSFCFLDIRSPGLGDTAMYLCATSTEKGQVSYEQYFGPGTRLTVT.

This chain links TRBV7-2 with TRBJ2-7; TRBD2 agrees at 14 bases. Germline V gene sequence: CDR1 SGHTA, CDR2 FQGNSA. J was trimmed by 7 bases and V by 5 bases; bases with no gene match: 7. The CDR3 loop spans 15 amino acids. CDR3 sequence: CASSPRTSGGLEQYF. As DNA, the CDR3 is TGTGCCAGCAGCCCCCGGACTAGCGGGGGGCTGGAGCAGTACTTC.

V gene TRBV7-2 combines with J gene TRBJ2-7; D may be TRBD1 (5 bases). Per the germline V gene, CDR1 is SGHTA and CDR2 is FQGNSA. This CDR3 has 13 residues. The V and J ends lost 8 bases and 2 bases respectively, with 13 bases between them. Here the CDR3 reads CASRITGTYEQYF. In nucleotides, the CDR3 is TGTGCCAGCCGCATCACAGGAACCTACGAGCAGTACTTC.

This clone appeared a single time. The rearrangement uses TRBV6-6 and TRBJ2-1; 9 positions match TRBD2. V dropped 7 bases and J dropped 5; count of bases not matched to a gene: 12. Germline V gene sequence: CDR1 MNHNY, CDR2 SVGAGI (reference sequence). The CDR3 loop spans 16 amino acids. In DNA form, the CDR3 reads TGTGCCAGCACCAAACAGGGACTAGCTCGTGACAATGAGCAGTTCTTC. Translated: CASTKQGLARDNEQFF.

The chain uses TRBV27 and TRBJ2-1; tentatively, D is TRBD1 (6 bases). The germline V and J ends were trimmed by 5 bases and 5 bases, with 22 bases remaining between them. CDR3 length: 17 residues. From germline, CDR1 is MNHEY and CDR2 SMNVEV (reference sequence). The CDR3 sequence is CASSPLPAGTKDNEQFF. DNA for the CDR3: TGTGCCAGCAGTCCTCTACCGGCCGGGACAAAAGACAATGAGCAGTTCTTC.

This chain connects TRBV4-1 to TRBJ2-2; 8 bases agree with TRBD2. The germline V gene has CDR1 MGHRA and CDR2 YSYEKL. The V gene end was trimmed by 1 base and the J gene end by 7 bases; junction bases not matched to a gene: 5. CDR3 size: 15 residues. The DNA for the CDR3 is TGCGCCAGCAGCCAAGCGGGGGGGCGGATCGGGGAGCTGTTTTTT. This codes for CASSQAGGRIGELFF.

The CDR3 loop is CASSIGQVDTDTQYF. The CDR3, as DNA: TGTGCCAGCAGCATAGGACAGGTGGACACAGATACGCAGTATTTT. This sequence joins TRBV5-4 and TRBJ2-3, with 7 bases lining up with TRBD1. Germline values: CDR1 SGHNT, CDR2 YYREEE (reference sequence). The J segment lost 2 bases and the V segment lost 4 bases, leaving 7 bases of the junction unmatched. The CDR3 has 15 residues.

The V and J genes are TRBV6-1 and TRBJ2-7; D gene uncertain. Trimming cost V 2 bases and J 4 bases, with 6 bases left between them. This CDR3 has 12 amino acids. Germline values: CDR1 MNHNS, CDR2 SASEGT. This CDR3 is CASSEYRYEQYF. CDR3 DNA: TGTGCCAGCAGTGAATACAGATACGAGCAGTACTTC.

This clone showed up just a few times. CDR3 nucleotides: TGTGCCAGCAGCCCCACAGGGGCCGGGGCCAACGTCCTGACTTTC. This encodes CASSPTGAGANVLTF. The rearrangement links TRBV14 to TRBJ2-6, with 7 bases aligning to TRBD1. Trimming cost V 4 bases and J 4 bases; bases outside gene matches: 4. Germline CDR1 is SGHDN and CDR2 is FVKESK. This CDR3 spans 15 amino acids.

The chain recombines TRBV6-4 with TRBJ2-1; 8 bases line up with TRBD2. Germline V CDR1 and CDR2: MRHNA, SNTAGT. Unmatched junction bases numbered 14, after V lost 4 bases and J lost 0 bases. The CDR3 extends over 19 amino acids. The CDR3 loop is CASSVTPSGGPSSYNEQFF. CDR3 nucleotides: TGTGCCAGCAGTGTAACACCCAGCGGGGGCCCCAGCTCCTACAATGAGCAGTTCTTC.

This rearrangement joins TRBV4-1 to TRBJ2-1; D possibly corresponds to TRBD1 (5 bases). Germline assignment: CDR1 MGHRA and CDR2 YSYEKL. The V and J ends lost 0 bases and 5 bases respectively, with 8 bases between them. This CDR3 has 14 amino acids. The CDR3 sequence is CASSQDHRNNEQFF. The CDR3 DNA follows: TGCGCCAGCAGCCAAGATCACAGGAACAATGAGCAGTTCTTC.

This CDR3 reads CASSRTIGAGETQYF. CDR3 DNA sequence: TGCGCCAGCAGCCGAACGATAGGGGCAGGGGAGACCCAGTACTTC. The chain employs TRBV4-1 and TRBJ2-5; tentative D call: TRBD1 (5 bases). CDR1 and CDR2 (germline): MGHRA, YSYEKL. This CDR3 has 15 amino acids. The V and J ends lost 4 bases and 5 bases respectively, with 17 bases between them.

CDR3 sequence reads: CASSPLGHTIYF. CDR3 bases: TGTGCCAGCAGCCCGTTGGGCCACACCATATATTTT. V usage is TRBV7-9 and J usage is TRBJ1-3; D not resolved. The CDR3 totals 12 residues. The V end lost 5 bases, the J end lost 8 bases, and 10 bases lay between the germline ends. CDR1 and CDR2 (germline): SEHNR, FQNEAQ (reference sequence).

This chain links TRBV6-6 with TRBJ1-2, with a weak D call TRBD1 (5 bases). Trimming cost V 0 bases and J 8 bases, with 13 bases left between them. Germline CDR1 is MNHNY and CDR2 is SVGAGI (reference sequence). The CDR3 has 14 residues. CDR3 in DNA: TGTGCCAGCAGTTACTCGTCAGGGAAGAGCGGCTACACCTTC. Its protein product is CASSYSSGKSGYTF.

This CDR3 is CASSVHRGDEKLFF. CDR3 DNA: TGCGCCAGCAGCGTCCACAGGGGAGATGAAAAACTGTTTTTT. The chain combines TRBV5-1 with TRBJ1-4; 7 bases fit TRBD1. There are 14 residues in the CDR3. Germline CDR1 SGHRS, CDR2 YFSETQ. V trimming: 4 bases; J trimming: 6 bases; junction bases outside the gene matches: 6.